This TCR beta chain emerged from a study of cytomegalovirus exposure and HLA in healthy donors. Study outcomes and limitations: Prior analysis indicated that the majority of TCR beta V segments exhibited productivity approximately 90% or approximately 30% of the time. The authors later found TCR association rates varying by HLA locus, with DRB1 most and HLA-C fewest.

Of note for this clone: Its antigen remains unknown.

PCR was performed using 60 Vbeta and 13 Jbeta primers. As processed by the authors: There were some 87 million unique TCR beta chains by a later count, and about 11 million of them were shared. Profiled with immunoSEQ multiplex PCR; TCRdb holds only in-frame clones, not every one. The DNA gave D and trimming, while V, J and clone size come from that table. Of under 85,000 clones listed, just under 80% are singletons. With 0 bases clipped from V and 3 bases from J, the junction kept 1 base outside the gene matches. Germline-derived CDR1 and CDR2 are SGHRS and YFSETQ. The CDR3 length is 14 residues. The sequence came from a woman aged 30 to 39 in good health and CMV-seronegative. The chain couples TRBV5-1 to TRBJ2-5; 8 nucleotides align to TRBD1. The sequenced sample was PBMCs. The CDR3 nucleotides read TGCGCCAGCAGCTTGGACAGGGGGAAAGAGACCCAGTACTTC. Residues: CASSLDRGKETQYF.